This TCR beta chain came from a study of memory CD4+ T cells and cytomegalovirus serostatus. Points from the study as a whole: 67 of 164 known CMV-associated TCRbeta sequences appeared in CD4+ memory. Suggested: most of the CMV-linked TCR signature lies in CD4+ memory cells.

The sort gate was single viable CD3+CD4+CD8-CD45RO+ cells for memory CD4+ T cells. Serum IgG to CMV pp150, pp28, p38 and p52 defined serostatus. CD4+ T cells were isolated by positive magnetic selection. The data were produced by immunoSEQ multiplex PCR, yet TCRdb's version contains in-frame clones alone and is incomplete. The sample yields about 52,000 clones, 65% to 80% seen once. Deletions cut 6 bases from V and 4 bases from J, with 13 bases between. Looked up from germline, CDR1 is SQVTM and CDR2 is ANQGSEA. The CDR3 runs to 14 residues. Remarks on this clone: As yet, its antigen is unknown.

This clonotype originated in an adult in good health and CMV-seropositive. The material sequenced was memory CD4+ T cells from blood. This chain links TRBV29-1 with TRBJ2-6; D unresolved. The CDR3 is CSVEQDRGANVLTF. CDR3 coding DNA: TGCAGCGTCGAGCAGGATCGGGGGGCCAACGTCCTGACTTTC. Full variable domain (rest looked up from reference TRBV29-1 and TRBJ2-6): SAVISQKPSRDICQRGTSLTIQCQVDSQVTMMFWYRQQPGQSLTLIATANQGSEATYESGFVIDKFPISRPNLTFSTLTVSNMSPEDSSIYLCSVEQDRGANVLTFGAGSRLTVL.